This TCR beta chain appears in the sequencing data of a study of T-cell reconstitution after alpha-beta-depleted transplantation in children. Findings and caveats of the study: Reportedly, only several hundred clones from non-depleted graft cells drove alpha-beta T-cell counts at about two months. T-cell counts and diversity at one year following transplant were attributed mainly to newly produced T cells. Some patients showed high day-60 TCRbeta diversity, which derived from surviving recipient T cells and thymic progenitors.

For TCRbeta, the library was prepared with unique molecular identifiers. TCRdb used MiXCR to reprocess the PCR reads, holding one entry per CDR3 protein. The repertoire has fewer than 750,000 distinct CDR3 sequences, roughly 24% of them found once; the top ten carry 13% to 15%. Details on this clonotype: The antigen is undetermined.

The TCR sequence derives from a boy under two years old who had a stem cell transplant for acute myeloid leukemia, so the T cells may come from the graft donor. The sequencing here drew on PBMCs, mostly from graft donor cells, taken 360 days after TCRalphabeta/CD19-depleted stem cell transplant.

CDR3: CASSFVGEEKLFF. CDR3 bases: TGTGCCAGCAGCTTCGTCGGGGAAGAAAAACTGTTTTTT. The J gene is TRBJ1-4, the V gene TRBV7-2; D uncertain. Germline lookup yields CDR1 SGHTA and CDR2 FQGNSA. The CDR3 contains 13 residues. V was pared by 3 bases and J by 8 bases, with 10 bases between.